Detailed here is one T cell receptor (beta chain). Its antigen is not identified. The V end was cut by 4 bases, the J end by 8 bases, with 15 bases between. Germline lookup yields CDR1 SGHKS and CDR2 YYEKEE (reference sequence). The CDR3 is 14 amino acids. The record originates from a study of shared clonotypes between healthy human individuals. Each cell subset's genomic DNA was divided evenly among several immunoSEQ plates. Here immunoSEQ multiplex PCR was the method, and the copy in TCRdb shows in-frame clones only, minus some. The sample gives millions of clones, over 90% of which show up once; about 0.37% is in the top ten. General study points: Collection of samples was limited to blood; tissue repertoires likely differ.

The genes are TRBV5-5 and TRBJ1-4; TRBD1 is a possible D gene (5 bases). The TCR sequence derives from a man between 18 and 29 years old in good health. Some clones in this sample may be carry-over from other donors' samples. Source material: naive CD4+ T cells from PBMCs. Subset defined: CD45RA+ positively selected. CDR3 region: CASSLNQGFEKLFF. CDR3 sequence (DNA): TGTGCCAGCAGCCTTAATCAGGGATTCGAAAAACTGTTTTTT.